This TCR beta chain was found in a study of T cell responses to AZD1222 COVID-19 vaccine (dated by TCRdb to about 2021). For context, the study as a whole: AZD1222 recipients with second doses at about 4 weeks or about 12 weeks were pooled, because spike-specific TCR depth and breadth did not differ between schedules. TCR sequencing was performed for 233 trial participants, of whom about 200 were given two doses of AZD1222 and 26 were given two doses of MenACWY control vaccine. Trial participants were enrolled by age into subgroups of 18-55, 56-69 and 70-plus years, and roughly 160, 29 and 62 TCR-sequenced participants, respectively, were included in these subgroups. Findings and caveats that apply to the study as a whole: The 56-69-year group was small, and its depth increase did not reach significance, likely because of low power. Because no day 14 peak-response samples were available, the repertoires could be characterized only after the peak T cell response. The whole spike protein was spanned by vaccine-associated CD4 TCRs, and dominant responses were seen in regions 160-218 and 743-854. Conclusions about previously exposed vaccinees were limited because only a handful of AZD1222 recipients were SARS-CoV-2 seropositive at baseline. Spike-specific TCR breadth and depth rose significantly after two AZD1222 doses compared with day 0 and with MenACWY recipients. Nearly half of unique spike-specific TCRs reportedly recognized epitopes outside regions mutated in the B.1.351 and B.1.1.7 variants. Most participants were white British and females outnumbered males, and the authors suggested that clonal diversity may have been underestimated.

Comment on this clone: The specificity of this receptor is unknown. One base away there is no much larger clone; base qualities are not given.

The germline ends are 18 bases apart after V is trimmed by 10 bases and J by 9 bases. Including cysteine and phenylalanine, the CDR3 has 12 amino acids. The entry retains the CDR3 DNA only, 36 bases that are in frame from base 1. CDR1 and CDR2, per the germline V gene, are SNHLY and FYNNEI. The CDR3 regions of human TCRbeta chains were analyzed by immunosequencing. The source study handled its data this way. Repertoire TCRs were matched against a reference library of SARS-CoV-2-specific TCRs generated with the MIRA antigen-specificity platform. Breadth was defined as the fraction of unique TCRs that were SARS-CoV-2-associated. Depth was defined as the fraction of total T cells that were SARS-CoV-2-associated. Using the MIRA data, each spike-specific TCR was assigned both to the spike region to which the TCR was reactive and to a CD4 or CD8 class. Log10-transformed breadth and depth values were compared by one-way ANOVA with Sidak's multiple comparisons tests. TCRdb retrieved this table from immuneACCESS and kept in-frame rearrangements only. Not all clones are present; in checked studies, unresolved V genes account for under half, and no reason is known for the remainder. That table furnishes V, J and clone size, whereas the DNA furnished D and trimming. The sample includes 100,000 to 150,000 clones, with 80% to 90% observed a single time. The ten largest clonotypes hold over 5.5% of the sample.

The time point label, as the study defines it: baseline before first vaccination. Vaccinee samples were obtained from the UK trials COV001 and COV002, which included a single-blind randomized controlled phase 2/3 trial of AZD1222 (ChAdOx1 nCoV-19) in healthy adults. Trial participant PBMC samples were collected at day 0 and day 28 after the second dose for TCRbeta chain sequencing. This material consisted of peripheral blood, taken on day 0 of AZD1222 vaccination. The chain employs TRBV2 and TRBJ1-2, with no D gene named confidently. The source is an adult in good health. The DNA reads as follows: TGTGCCATCCCGACGCGTAGGGTCAGCTACACCTTC. Its protein is CAIPTRRVSYTF.